The 2 T cell receptor beta chains in this list originate from one sample, sequenced in a study of T cell repertoires in cytomegalovirus infection. No cognate antigen is known for these TCRs. TCRdb independently ran MiXCR on the reads; one entry per CDR3 protein. Among 750,000 to 950,000 distinct CDR3 sequences listed, 25% to 35% were seen once. This material consisted of cultured CD8+ T cells from PBMCs, taken from culture after CMV antigen stimulation. The receptor source for this set is a human donor in good health (CMV status not recorded). Some clones in this sample may be carry-over from other donors' samples.

Concerning this clonotype itself: A much larger clone sits a single nucleotide away, making a read error possible. The chain carries TRBV12-3 or TRBV12-4 and TRBJ1-2; D not certain. The V gene lost 3 bases and the J gene lost 4 bases, with 9 bases spanning the gap. The CDR3 has 13 amino acids. CDR3 region: CASSLGWGYGYTF. The DNA for the CDR3 is TGTGCCAGCAGTTTGGGCTGGGGCTATGGCTACACCTTC.

This sequence joins TRBV2 and TRBJ1-2; 9 bases fit TRBD1. After removal of 7 bases from V and 8 bases from J, the junction contained 14 bases not matched to a gene. The CDR3 loop spans 15 amino acids. Germline lookup yields CDR1 SNHLY and CDR2 FYNNEI. The chain's CDR3 is CASKNPGQGPLGYTF. The CDR3 DNA is TGTGCCAGCAAAAACCCTGGACAGGGGCCCTTGGGCTACACCTTC.